The next 21 T cell receptor beta chains were all read from a single sample in a study of response to subunit inactivated influenza vaccine. TCRdb reprocessed the RT-PCR reads via MiXCR and lists one record per CDR3 protein. The sample shows roughly 550,000 distinct CDR3 sequences, less than 25% of them seen only once. The data were also submitted as part of a second study, on T cells expressing NK-cell markers. Turning to that study: TCR beta libraries carry UMIs added by 5'RACE template switching.

Here the sequenced sample was CD4+ T cells sorted from PBMCs, taken 11 to 12 days after vaccination. These receptors were taken from a man aged 50 to 60 who received an inactivated influenza vaccine.

The table lists this clonotype with a few counts. The V call is TRBV12-3 or TRBV12-4, the J call TRBJ1-4, with D uncertain. The CDR3 runs 13 residues. Between the trimmed V and J ends, which lost 1 base and 10 bases, there was a span of 10 bases. Written as DNA, the CDR3 is TGTGCCAGCAGTTTAGGATCGAGCGGAAAACTGTTTTTT. This codes for CASSLGSSGKLFF.

This chain uses TRBV18 with TRBJ1-5; D not certain. Trimming removed 2 bases from V and 2 bases from J, with 10 bases in between. The length of the CDR3 is 15 residues. The germline V gene has CDR1 KGHSH and CDR2 LQKENI. CDR3 in DNA: TGTGCCAGCTCACCAGGGTCCAACCGCAATCAGCCCCAGCATTTT. This sequence encodes CASSPGSNRNQPQHF.

This clonotype was seen a single time. The chain is built from TRBV20-1 and TRBJ2-1; maybe TRBD2 (6 bases). The V end was cut by 2 bases, the J end by 7 bases, with 15 bases between. The CDR3 runs to 14 residues. The germline gives CDR1 DFQATT, CDR2 SNEGSKA (reference sequence). CDR3 loop: CSARIGGMGNEQFF. The CDR3 region has the DNA TGCAGTGCTAGAATAGGCGGGATGGGAAATGAGCAGTTCTTC.

CDR3: CSARELGQPQHF. CDR3 nucleotide sequence: TGCAGTGCTAGAGAATTGGGCCAGCCCCAGCATTTT. The chain carries TRBV20-1 and TRBJ1-5; D gene uncertain. V lost 0 bases to trimming and J lost 7 bases, with 7 bases between them. CDR3 length: 12 residues. The germline V gene has CDR1 DFQATT and CDR2 SNEGSKA (reference sequence).

There are a few counts of this clonotype. The V gene is TRBV3-1, the J gene TRBJ1-2; D is uncertain. Germline V gene data show CDR1 as LGHDT and CDR2 as YNNKEL (reference sequence). V lost 0 bases, J lost 0 bases, and 11 bases lay in between. The CDR3 runs 16 residues. The CDR3 here is CASSQDRQQANYGYTF. CDR3 nucleotide sequence: TGTGCCAGCAGCCAAGATCGCCAACAAGCTAACTATGGCTACACCTTC. The whole variable domain, filled in from reference TRBV3-1 and TRBJ1-2, reads DTAVSQTPKYLVTQMGNDKSIKCEQNLGHDTMYWYKQDSKKFLKIMFSYNNKELIINETVPNRFSPKSPDKAHLNLHINSLELGDSAVYFCASSQDRQQANYGYTFGSGTRLTVV.

The chain is built from TRBV20-1 and TRBJ1-4; the D gene is possibly TRBD1 (5 bases). Germline V gene data show CDR1 as DFQATT and CDR2 as SNEGSKA (reference sequence). This CDR3 is built from 14 residues. The V and J ends lost 3 bases and 8 bases respectively, with 16 bases between them. The CDR3: CSARTPGAGEKLFF. The CDR3 DNA is TGCAGTGCTAGGACTCCCGGGGCGGGCGAAAAACTGTTTTTT.

The rearrangement joins TRBV9 to TRBJ2-7; possible D gene TRBD1, 7 bases. The V end was cut by 4 bases, the J end by 4 bases, with 21 bases between. Per the germline V gene, CDR1 is SGDLS and CDR2 is YYNGEE. The CDR3 runs 16 residues. The CDR3 coding sequence is TGTGCCAGCAGCCCCCGACAGGGACTTACGGGGTACGAGCAGTACTTC. Its translation is CASSPRQGLTGYEQYF.

This clonotype was recorded at least ten times. The rearrangement uses TRBV4-1 and TRBJ2-5; weak D call: TRBD1 (6 bases). Germline loops: CDR1 MGHRA, CDR2 YSYEKL. Trimming removed 2 bases at V and 3 bases at J, with 10 bases between. This CDR3 has 14 residues. The CDR3 loop reads CASSQPWTEETQYF. As DNA, the CDR3 is TGCGCCAGCAGCCAACCTTGGACAGAAGAGACCCAGTACTTC.

This clonotype was detected a few times. The chain recombines TRBV20-1 with TRBJ1-5; 8 bases line up with TRBD1. Germline lookup yields CDR1 DFQATT and CDR2 SNEGSKA (reference sequence). Trimming took 6 bases from V and 6 from J; bases not matched to a gene: 10. The CDR3 contains 14 residues. The CDR3 reads CSAQGQDLGQPQHF. As DNA, the CDR3 is TGCAGTGCACAGGGACAGGATTTAGGTCAGCCCCAGCATTTT.

This clonotype was recorded a few times. V and J are TRBV28 and TRBJ2-1; weak D call: TRBD1 (5 bases). CDR3 length: 18 residues. In germline, CDR1 is MDHEN, CDR2 SYDVKM. The V end was cut by 5 bases, the J end by 8 bases, with 28 bases between. The CDR3 region is CASSGALEIRTRWYEQFF. CDR3 in DNA: TGTGCCAGCAGTGGGGCTCTAGAGATCCGGACAAGGTGGTATGAGCAGTTCTTC. The entire variable domain, with the rest obtained from reference TRBV28 and TRBJ2-1, is as follows: DVKVTQSSRYLVKRTGEKVFLECVQDMDHENMFWYRQDPGLGLRLIYFSYDVKMKEKGDIPEGYSVSREKKERFSLILESASTNQTSMYLCASSGALEIRTRWYEQFFGPGTRLTVL.

This clonotype was seen a few times. The chain employs TRBV27 and TRBJ2-3; D may be TRBD1 (5 bases). V lost 6 bases to trimming and J lost 0 bases, with 22 bases between them. In germline, CDR1 is MNHEY, CDR2 SMNVEV (reference sequence). The CDR3 consists of 18 residues. CDR3 coding DNA: TGTGCCAGCAGCCCCTGGTGGGGTAGGGGTTCTAGCACAGATACGCAGTATTTT. As protein: CASSPWWGRGSSTDTQYF.

This clonotype was seen a few times. The chain employs TRBV9 and TRBJ2-3; 8 nucleotides match TRBD1. Germline CDR1 and CDR2: SGDLS and YYNGEE. The CDR3 runs 14 residues. V shed 0 bases and J 10 bases; nucleotides not matched to a gene: 7. The CDR3 nucleotides read TGTGCCAGCAGCGTAGGACAGGGGCAGAGTGCGCAGTATTTT. The encoded protein is CASSVGQGQSAQYF.

A few counts support this clonotype. V is TRBV29-1 and J is TRBJ2-5; tentative D call: TRBD2 (5 bases). Germline-derived CDR1 and CDR2 are SQVTM and ANQGSEA. V was shortened by 3 bases and J by 7 bases, with 15 bases between the two germline ends. This CDR3 is built from 13 residues. This chain's CDR3 is CSVESAARGTQYF. The CDR3 nucleotides are TGCAGCGTTGAGTCGGCAGCCCGGGGGACCCAGTACTTC.

The CDR3 sequence: CASSQWRGMDTQYF. In DNA form, the CDR3 reads TGTGCCAGCAGCCAGTGGCGCGGGATGGATACGCAGTATTTT. The V gene is TRBV7-8, the J gene TRBJ2-3, with D possibly TRBD2 on 6 matching bases. Germline assignment: CDR1 SGHVS and CDR2 FQNEAQ. This CDR3 has 14 residues. Trimming removed 5 bases at V and 6 bases at J, with 15 bases between.

This chain uses TRBV29-1 with TRBJ2-2, with 7 bases identical to TRBD2. Germline V gene lookup returns CDR1 SQVTM and CDR2 ANQGSEA. V dropped 0 bases and J dropped 5; count of bases not matched to a gene: 6. The CDR3 runs 15 residues. The chain's CDR3 is CSVEEASGMTGELFF. CDR3 nucleotide sequence: TGCAGCGTTGAAGAGGCGAGCGGGATGACCGGGGAGCTGTTTTTT.

The chain couples TRBV12-3 or TRBV12-4 to TRBJ2-7; 10 bases are a match to TRBD2. J was trimmed by 3 bases and V by 2 bases; bases with no gene match: 4. CDR3 length: 15 residues. DNA of the CDR3: TGTGCCAGCAGTTTATCGCCTAGCGGGGGCTACGAGCAGTACTTC. It translates to CASSLSPSGGYEQYF.

CDR3 sequence (DNA): TGCAGTGCTAGATCAGGTGGTGGGGTGAAAGCTTTCTTT. Protein: CSARSGGGVKAFF. V gene TRBV20-1 combines with J gene TRBJ1-1; D gene unclear. The V gene's germline CDR1 is DFQATT and CDR2 SNEGSKA (reference sequence). V was pared by 2 bases and J by 9 bases, with 16 bases between. The CDR3 is 13 residues long.

This clonotype was counted only a few times. CDR3 region: CASSLAVAGAFNEQFF. CDR3 in DNA: TGTGCCAGCAGCTTAGCGGTAGCGGGAGCTTTCAATGAGCAGTTCTTC. The rearrangement joins TRBV7-2 to TRBJ2-1; 9 bases line up with TRBD2. Germline V CDR1 and CDR2: SGHTA, FQGNSA. The CDR3 totals 16 residues. Trimming cost V 0 bases and J 6 bases; bases outside gene matches: 6.

Details on this clonotype: A junction boundary mismatches the germline segment, possibly from a read error. The rearrangement joins TRBV7-8 to TRBJ1-2; 11 positions match TRBD1. This CDR3 contains 13 residues. From germline, CDR1 is SGHVS and CDR2 FQNEAQ. The CDR3 is CTSRDRGVDGYTF. The CDR3 DNA reads TGTACCAGCAGGGACAGGGGGGTGGATGGCTACACCTTC.

The chain has TRBV11-2 and TRBJ2-3, with D possibly being TRBD2 (6 bases). V gave up 0 bases and J gave up 6 bases, with 7 bases separating them. CDR1 and CDR2 (germline): SGHAT, FQNNGV. The CDR3 length is 13 residues. CDR3 in DNA: TGTGCCAGCAGCTTAGAGACTAGTGATACGCAGTATTTT. It encodes CASSLETSDTQYF.

This clonotype was found a few times. This chain links TRBV12-3 or TRBV12-4 with TRBJ2-1, with TRBD1 matching 8 bases. V trimming: 5 bases; J trimming: 3 bases; junction bases outside the gene matches: 9. CDR3 size: 16 residues. The CDR3 loop is CASSPSGTGFYNEQFF. CDR3 nucleotide sequence: TGTGCCAGCAGTCCCTCCGGGACAGGATTCTACAATGAGCAGTTCTTC.